The T cell receptor (beta chain) described here comes from a study of regulatory T cells in long-lasting Graves disease. Notes on the study in general: Thyroid tissue was not studied; only peripheral blood was. Favored gene segments in persistent disease were TRBV28, TRBJ1-2 and TRBJ2-5.

This clonotype was seen at least ten times. What it binds is not known. The V and J ends lost 4 bases and 7 bases, in that order; junction bases with no gene match: 15. The CDR3 runs 16 residues. Germline CDR1 is SQVTM and CDR2 is ANQGSEA. The time point was: newly diagnosed GD, antithyroid drugs for less than 3 months. The authors made the TCR library using RNA they extracted from PBMCs. For TCR beta, libraries came from iRepertoire HTBI primers and Arm-PCR of CDR3 regions. TCRdb reprocessed the multiplex PCR reads via MiXCR and lists one record per CDR3 protein. The sample includes roughly 500,000 distinct CDR3 sequences, around an eighth of them seen just once. This sample also belongs to another study, concerning T cells in Graves' hyperthyroidism and ophthalmopathy. This second report adds: Blood also showed most of the thyroid clonotypes that were expanded above 0.001.

The source was peripheral blood mononuclear cells (PBMCs), collected at new diagnosis, from a patient treated with antithyroid drugs. This receptor was identified in a man in his thirties or forties with Graves disease. The rearrangement uses TRBV29-1 and TRBJ2-2; 7 bases align to TRBD2. CDR3 coding DNA: TGCAGCGTTGCCTTCCCGTCTAGCGGCATGGTCGGGGAGCTGTTTTTT. Protein: CSVAFPSSGMVGELFF.